The clone carrying this TCR beta chain was detected a few times. Expressed TCRB transcripts were sequenced because the entire RNA isolate underwent reverse transcription. Only in-frame clones appear in the TCRdb table, and some are missing; sequencing was by immunoSEQ multiplex PCR. The sample lists under 550,000 clones; approximately 10% were seen once. The sample belongs to a study of beta chain features in type 1 diabetes. Study information: Examination spanned about 110 million sorted cells from all samples.

The clonotype was recovered from a woman aged 18-35 years in good health. The sample was naive CD4+ T cells from blood.

CDR3: CASRTTSSGYNEQFF. The CDR3 DNA sequence: TGTGCCAGCAGGACCACCTCGTCCGGATACAATGAGCAGTTCTTC. The J gene is TRBJ2-1, the V gene TRBV6-5; the D is unclear. In germline, CDR1 is MNHEY, CDR2 SVGAGI. Trimming took off 6 bases at V and 4 bases at J, with 16 bases between the two ends. This CDR3 contains 15 residues.